These 21 T cell receptor beta chains originate from one sample sequenced in a study of blood T cell repertoires in COVID-19. Measured with immunoSEQ multiplex PCR; TCRdb has only the in-frame clones, and not every one. The table records 270,000 or so clones, under 90% of them present only once. Sequencing was done on a sample of peripheral blood. The receptors were gathered from an older woman with active or convalescent COVID-19.

The chain couples TRBV7-6 to TRBJ2-3, with 7 bases matching TRBD2. Germline loops: CDR1 SGHVS, CDR2 FNYEAQ. Trimming took 2 bases from V and 6 from J; bases not matched to a gene: 8. The CDR3 spans 15 residues. For the CDR3, the DNA is TGTGCCAGCAGCTTAATCCGGGGGGTGGAGGATACGCAGTATTTT. It specifies CASSLIRGVEDTQYF.

The chain joins TRBV19 to TRBJ1-6; 9 bases match TRBD1. The CDR3 length is 14 residues. V lost 3 bases to trimming and J lost 7 bases; unmatched junction nucleotides: 1. The germline CDR1 and CDR2 sequences are LNHDA and SQIVND (reference sequence). The CDR3 DNA is TGTGCCAGTAGTATCGGACAGGGGAATTCACCCCTCCACTTT. It yields the protein CASSIGQGNSPLHF.

The table lists this clone with a few counts. V gene TRBV6-6 combines with J gene TRBJ2-5; D is perhaps TRBD1 (6 bases). Trimming removed 5 bases at V and 1 base at J, with 8 bases between. Germline values: CDR1 MNHNY, CDR2 SVGAGI (reference sequence). The CDR3 extends over 13 amino acids. This CDR3 reads CASSQDSQETQYF. The CDR3 region has the DNA TGTGCCAGCAGTCAGGACAGCCAAGAGACCCAGTACTTC.

This clone was seen a single time. This chain links TRBV2 with TRBJ1-2; D is perhaps TRBD1 (5 bases). Germline-derived CDR1 and CDR2 are SNHLY and FYNNEI. CDR3 size: 14 residues. The V end was cut by 4 bases, the J end by 3 bases, with 12 bases between. The CDR3: CASSARTPDYGYTF. In DNA form, the CDR3 reads TGTGCCAGCAGTGCTAGGACACCTGACTATGGCTACACCTTC.

For this clone: The same CDR3 arises from other DNA sequences in this sample as well. CDR3 sequence (DNA): TGTGCCAGCAGCCAAGGAGACAGGGGCCGCAATTCACCCCTCCACTTT. Its protein product is CASSQGDRGRNSPLHF. V and J are TRBV3-1 (or the pseudogene TRBV3-2) and TRBJ1-6; 8 bases are shared with TRBD1. The J segment lost 7 bases and the V segment lost 1 base, leaving 6 bases of the junction unmatched. The V gene's germline CDR1 is LGHDT and CDR2 YNNKEL (reference sequence). CDR3 length: 16 residues.

This chain's CDR3 is CASSQGMNTEAFF. DNA of the CDR3: TGCGCCAGCAGCCAGGGCATGAACACTGAAGCTTTCTTT. The chain employs TRBV5-1 and TRBJ1-1; D may be TRBD1 (5 bases). The length of the CDR3 is 13 residues. The V and J ends lost 4 bases and 0 bases respectively, with 7 bases between them. Germline V CDR1 and CDR2: SGHRS, YFSETQ.

The chain links TRBV10-3 to TRBJ2-3; the D gene is possibly TRBD1 (6 bases). CDR3 length: 15 residues. V lost 6 bases, J lost 0 bases, and 13 bases lay in between. Germline V CDR1 and CDR2: ENHRY, SYGVKD. CDR3 amino acids: CAIRASQGSTDTQYF. CDR3 coding DNA: TGTGCCATCAGAGCCTCTCAGGGGAGCACAGATACGCAGTATTTT.

The chain employs TRBV5-1 and TRBJ1-2, with D perhaps TRBD1 (5 bases). Trimming took off 2 bases at V and 4 bases at J, with 21 bases between the two ends. Germline CDR1 reads SGHRS; CDR2 reads YFSETQ. The CDR3 runs to 17 residues. The CDR3 region is CASSFIGGTTGSYGYTF. The CDR3 region has the DNA TGCGCCAGCAGCTTCATCGGCGGGACTACGGGGAGCTATGGCTACACCTTC.

This rearrangement joins TRBV9 to TRBJ2-2; D may be TRBD1 (6 bases). The V gene's germline CDR1 is SGDLS and CDR2 YYNGEE. Trimming took 2 bases from V and 5 from J, leaving 10 bases between them. This CDR3 contains 14 residues. The CDR3 nucleotides are TGTGCCAGCAGCGTTCTTAGGGGGACCGGGGAGCTGTTTTTT. This encodes CASSVLRGTGELFF. Using reference TRBV9 and TRBJ2-2 for the parts outside the CDR3, the full variable domain is DSGVTQTPKHLITATGQRVTLRCSPRSGDLSVYWYQQSLDQGLQFLIQYYNGEERAKGNILERFSAQQFPDLHSELNLSSLELGDSALYFCASSVLRGTGELFFGEGSRLTVL.

There are a few counts of this clone. This chain uses TRBV4-1 with TRBJ1-2; 7 bases are shared with TRBD1. This CDR3 spans 15 amino acids. Germline loops: CDR1 MGHRA, CDR2 YSYEKL. Trimming at V came to 4 bases and at J to 3 bases, leaving 8 bases not matched to a gene. CDR3 coding DNA: TGCGCCAGCAGCCTAGAACAGGGGTACCACTATGGCTACACCTTC. This codes for CASSLEQGYHYGYTF.

This chain joins TRBV4-1 and TRBJ2-7; D uncertain. CDR3 size: 13 residues. Germline CDR1 reads MGHRA; CDR2 reads YSYEKL. V dropped 2 bases and J dropped 6 bases, with 11 bases sitting between them. CDR3 DNA: TGCGCCAGCAGCCAACCCCGCGGCGTCGAGCAGTACTTC. Protein: CASSQPRGVEQYF.

The V and J genes are TRBV6-2 or TRBV6-3 and TRBJ2-5; D may be TRBD2 (5 bases). Germline CDR1 reads MNHEY; CDR2 reads SVGEGT. V was cut by 1 base and J by 2 bases, with 8 bases left in between. The CDR3 length is 14 residues. DNA for the CDR3: TGTGCCAGCAGTTACTTTGGGGAGCAAGAGACCCAGTACTTC. It translates to CASSYFGEQETQYF.

This chain joins TRBV2 and TRBJ1-2; 7 bases fit TRBD1. J lost 4 bases, V lost 8 bases, and 10 bases had no gene match. The germline gives CDR1 SNHLY, CDR2 FYNNEI. This CDR3 has 14 residues. CDR3 nucleotides: TGTGCCAGCGCCTCCTTGGCAGGGGGCTATGGCTACACCTTC. This sequence encodes CASASLAGGYGYTF.

The chain links TRBV5-1 to TRBJ2-1; 12 bases agree with TRBD2. This CDR3 is built from 16 residues. Germline V gene data show CDR1 as SGHRS and CDR2 as YFSETQ. J gave up 4 bases and V 2 bases, and 4 bases lay outside the gene matches. CDR3 bases: TGCGCCAGCAGCTTAGGGACTAGCGGGCCTTACAATGAGCAGTTCTTC. It is translated as CASSLGTSGPYNEQFF.

The chain carries TRBV19 and TRBJ1-1; possibly TRBD1 for D (5 bases). V was shortened by 6 bases and J by 7 bases, with 15 bases between the two germline ends. The CDR3 totals 13 residues. Germline V gene lookup returns CDR1 LNHDA and CDR2 SQIVND (reference sequence). This chain's CDR3 is CASSGTSRGEAFF. CDR3 DNA: TGTGCCAGTAGCGGGACTTCTAGAGGTGAAGCTTTCTTT.

The rearrangement uses TRBV11-2 and TRBJ2-5; 11 nucleotides match TRBD1. The V and J ends lost 3 bases and 5 bases, in that order; junction bases with no gene match: 5. The CDR3 has 15 residues. Germline loops: CDR1 SGHAT, CDR2 FQNNGV. CDR3 coding DNA: TGTGCCAGCAGCTTCAGGACAGGGGGCGTGGAGACCCAGTACTTC. This translates into CASSFRTGGVETQYF.

This clone was recorded a few times. The CDR3 nucleotides read TGTGCCAGCAGCTTATTGACAGGCATCAGCAATCAGCCCCAGCATTTT. This encodes CASSLLTGISNQPQHF. V gene TRBV7-8 combines with J gene TRBJ1-5; possibly TRBD1 for D (6 bases). The CDR3 covers 16 residues. V was cut by 2 bases and J by 1 base, with 12 bases left in between. Germline V gene sequence: CDR1 SGHVS, CDR2 FQNEAQ.

This clone was recorded once. The V call is TRBV4-1, the J call TRBJ1-1, with TRBD1 as a possible D gene (5 bases). The CDR3 is 18 residues long. CDR1 and CDR2 from the germline V gene are MGHRA and YSYEKL. V shed 0 bases and J shed 5 bases, with 22 bases lying between them. The CDR3 coding sequence is TGCGCCAGCAGCCAAGAATGGGAAAGGCGTCGGCAGGGAACTGAAGCTTTCTTT. Translation gives CASSQEWERRRQGTEAFF.

The rearrangement links TRBV7-9 to TRBJ1-1, with TRBD1 matching 7 bases. CDR1 SEHNR and CDR2 FQNEAQ come from the germline V gene (reference sequence). Trimming cost V 1 base and J 5 bases; bases outside gene matches: 7. The CDR3 loop spans 15 amino acids. The CDR3 reads CASSLDQGERTEAFF. The CDR3 nucleotides are TGTGCCAGCAGCTTAGATCAGGGGGAAAGAACTGAAGCTTTCTTT.

This rearrangement joins TRBV10-3 to TRBJ2-5, with D perhaps TRBD2 (6 bases). CDR1 is ENHRY and CDR2 is SYGVKD in the germline V gene. CDR3 length: 13 residues. V was clipped by 6 bases and J by 2 bases, with 10 bases between them. The CDR3 sequence is CAISPGGQETQYF. The CDR3 nucleotides read TGTGCCATCAGCCCCGGAGGGCAAGAGACCCAGTACTTC.

This chain links TRBV6-5 with TRBJ2-2, with D uncertain. Trimming cost V 2 bases and J 6 bases, with 10 bases left between them. CDR3 length: 14 residues. Looked up from germline, CDR1 is MNHEY and CDR2 is SVGAGI. CDR3 nucleotide sequence: TGTGCCAGCAGTTACACTACCCCGCCCGGGGAGCTGTTTTTT. Translating it yields CASSYTTPPGELFF.